Detailed here is one T cell receptor (beta chain). The target antigen is unknown. Sequence at one end of the junction differs from germline and may be a read error. This sample also contains other DNA sequences that code for the same CDR3. The source of the sample is a study of T cells in localized non-small cell lung cancer. Produced via immunoSEQ multiplex PCR; TCRdb's table is partial and in-frame only. The profile shows about 48,000 clones, approximately 80% of them singletons. The germline CDR1 and CDR2 sequences are MRHNA and SNTAGT. This CDR3 spans 13 amino acids. Regarding the study as a whole: Among the tissues sampled, uninvolved adjacent lung had the highest T cell clonality, above tumor. In adjacent lung appeared a median around 56 of the top 100 tumor clones. A higher density of T cells in blood coincided with extended overall survival. It remains possible that heterogeneity exists, since only one tumor region was sequenced.

V and J are TRBV6-4 and TRBJ2-3, with D possibly called TRBD1 or TRBD2 (5 bases each). The receptor's source is a man between 40 and 70 years old with stage I squamous cell lung carcinoma. The sequencing used peripheral blood, collected before any cancer treatment. DNA of the CDR3: TGTGCCAGCGGTGAGGGGCACACAGATACGCAGTATTTT. Residues: CASGEGHTDTQYF.